This passage covers 17 T cell receptor beta chains from one sample sequenced in a study of CD4+ T cells in melanoma. Sequenced by immunoSEQ multiplex PCR; TCRdb stores in-frame clones only, minus some. Here the sample spans about 21,000 clones, around 80% being singletons. The receptors stem from a human donor with melanoma.

This chain uses TRBV6-1 with TRBJ2-3; 9 nucleotides align to TRBD2. Germline V lookup: CDR1 MNHNS, CDR2 SASEGT. There are 18 residues in the CDR3. V was clipped by 4 bases and J by 3 bases; unmatched bases: 14. The CDR3 sequence is CASSVSRTSARWTDTQYF. The CDR3 DNA sequence: TGTGCCAGCAGTGTAAGCAGGACTAGCGCCCGGTGGACAGATACGCAGTATTTT.

The chain has TRBV5-1 and TRBJ1-2; D uncertain. Germline CDR1 reads SGHRS; CDR2 reads YFSETQ. The V gene lost 0 bases and the J gene lost 8 bases, with 8 bases spanning the gap. This CDR3 has 12 amino acids. CDR3 loop: CASSLDGAGYTF. CDR3 DNA: TGCGCCAGCAGCTTGGACGGCGCGGGCTACACCTTC.

V usage is TRBV30 and J usage is TRBJ2-7; either TRBD1 or TRBD2 may fit D (5 bases each). The CDR3 extends over 13 amino acids. Germline V gene sequence: CDR1 GTSNPN, CDR2 SVGIG (reference sequence). The ends were cut back, 2 bases at V and 1 base at J, with 9 bases in the middle. CDR3 DNA sequence: TGTGCCTGGAGTTGGGACGCATCCTACGAGCAGTACTTC. Its protein is CAWSWDASYEQYF. Using reference TRBV30 and TRBJ2-7 for the parts outside the CDR3, the full variable domain is SQTIHQWPATLVQPVGSPLSLECTVEGTSNPNLYWYRQAAGRGLQLLFYSVGIGQISSEVPQNLSASRPQDRQFILSSKKLLLSDSGFYLCAWSWDASYEQYFGPGTRLTVT.

CDR3 loop: CASSYLAASSYNEQFF. The CDR3 DNA sequence: TGTGCCAGCAGTTACCTAGCGGCGAGCTCCTACAATGAGCAGTTCTTC. This chain uses TRBV6-5 with TRBJ2-1; 7 positions agree with TRBD2. V lost 2 bases and J lost 0; bases outside the gene matches: 4. The germline V gene has CDR1 MNHEY and CDR2 SVGAGI. The CDR3 length is 16 residues.

This chain links TRBV6-1 with TRBJ1-4; D is perhaps TRBD1 (6 bases). This CDR3 comprises 13 residues. Germline CDR1 reads MNHNS; CDR2 reads SASEGT. The V and J ends lost 9 bases and 6 bases respectively, with 14 bases between them. This CDR3 is CASNRVGDEKLFF. CDR3 DNA: TGTGCCAGTAACAGGGTGGGCGATGAAAAACTGTTTTTT.

This chain uses TRBV5-4 with TRBJ2-1; the D call may be TRBD1 or TRBD2 (9 bases each). CDR3 length: 16 residues. Germline CDR1 and CDR2: SGHNT and YYREEE (reference sequence). Trimming cost V 4 bases and J 4 bases, with 18 bases left between them. The CDR3 protein is CASSLAGQGEYNEQFF. DNA of the CDR3: TGTGCCAGCAGCCTAGCGGGACAGGGAGAATACAATGAGCAGTTCTTC. Filled out from reference TRBV5-4 and TRBJ2-1, the complete variable domain reads ETGVTQSPTHLIKTRGQQVTLRCSSQSGHNTVSWYQQALGQGPQFIFQYYREEENGRGNFPPRFSGLQFPNYSSELNVNALELDDSALYLCASSLAGQGEYNEQFFGPGTRLTVL.

The CDR3 DNA follows: TGTGCCAGCAGCTTAGGGACGCCCCCTGAAGCTTTCTTT. Translation gives CASSLGTPPEAFF. The gene calls are TRBV11-2 and TRBJ1-1; no definite D call. Trimming stripped 1 base from V and 6 bases from J, with 9 bases between. The CDR3 contains 13 residues. From germline, CDR1 is SGHAT and CDR2 FQNNGV.

V gene TRBV10-2 combines with J gene TRBJ1-5; D is perhaps TRBD1 (5 bases). CDR3 length: 13 amino acids. V lost 4 bases, J lost 5 bases, and 9 bases lay in between. CDR1 WSHSY and CDR2 SAAADI come from the germline V gene. Written as DNA, the CDR3 is TGCGCCAGCAGTGTCAAGGGGCATCAGCCCCAGCATTTT. This encodes CASSVKGHQPQHF.

The gene calls are TRBV11-2 and TRBJ1-6; TRBD1 agrees at 11 bases. CDR1 and CDR2 from the germline V gene are SGHAT and FQNNGV. The length of the CDR3 is 16 residues. V lost 5 bases to trimming and J lost 9 bases; unmatched junction nucleotides: 9. CDR3 protein: CASSTDRGRIGSPLHF. The CDR3 DNA follows: TGTGCCAGCAGCACGGACAGGGGGCGAATAGGTTCACCCCTCCACTTT. The full variable domain, rest sourced from reference TRBV11-2 and TRBJ1-6, is EAGVAQSPRYKIIEKRQSVAFWCNPISGHATLYWYQQILGQGPKLLIQFQNNGVVDDSQLPKDRFSAERLKGVDSTLKIQPAKLEDSAVYLCASSTDRGRIGSPLHFGNGTRLTVT.

This chain joins TRBV5-1 and TRBJ2-1; maybe TRBD2 (5 bases). CDR1 and CDR2 from the germline V gene are SGHRS and YFSETQ. V lost 4 bases, J lost 8 bases, and 10 bases lay in between. The CDR3 totals 12 residues. CDR3 sequence: CASSPGFDEQFF. As DNA, the CDR3 is TGCGCCAGCAGCCCGGGGTTCGATGAGCAGTTCTTC.

The chain links TRBV5-1 to TRBJ1-4; no clear D gene. V lost 5 bases and J lost 6, with 5 bases in between. The CDR3 is made up of 11 amino acids. Germline loops: CDR1 SGHRS, CDR2 YFSETQ. Here the CDR3 reads CASRFDEKLFF. The CDR3 coding sequence is TGCGCCAGCAGGTTCGATGAAAAACTGTTTTTT.

The rearrangement uses TRBV6-1 and TRBJ2-1; D call uncertain. Trimming shortened V by 1 base and J by 7 bases, and 8 bases separated the two germline ends. Germline V gene lookup returns CDR1 MNHNS and CDR2 SASEGT. The CDR3 runs 13 residues. The CDR3 DNA is TGTGCCAGCAGTGAAGTTTGGGGTAATGAGCAGTTCTTC. Translating it yields CASSEVWGNEQFF.

CDR3 sequence reads: CASSSDARTQYF. CDR3 coding DNA: TGTGCCAGCAGCTCGGACGCTCGGACCCAGTACTTC. The rearrangement links TRBV7-9 to TRBJ2-5; D gene uncertain. The V gene's germline CDR1 is SEHNR and CDR2 FQNEAQ (reference sequence). The germline V and J ends were trimmed by 4 bases and 7 bases, with 10 bases remaining between them. The CDR3 extends over 12 amino acids.

This clone came up once. The V gene is TRBV5-4, the J gene TRBJ2-3; 9 bases map to TRBD1. This CDR3 is built from 15 residues. V lost 2 bases and J lost 4; bases outside the gene matches: 5. The germline CDR1 and CDR2 sequences are SGHNT and YYREEE (reference sequence). The CDR3 region is CASSFRQGVADTQYF. The CDR3 region has the DNA TGTGCCAGCAGCTTCCGACAGGGGGTCGCAGATACGCAGTATTTT. The variable domain in full, completed from reference TRBV5-4 and TRBJ2-3, reads ETGVTQSPTHLIKTRGQQVTLRCSSQSGHNTVSWYQQALGQGPQFIFQYYREEENGRGNFPPRFSGLQFPNYSSELNVNALELDDSALYLCASSFRQGVADTQYFGPGTRLTVL.

V usage is TRBV19 and J usage is TRBJ1-5, with D possibly matching TRBD1 (5 bases). Deletions cut 6 bases from V and 3 bases from J, with 24 bases between. Germline lookup yields CDR1 LNHDA and CDR2 SQIVND (reference sequence). The CDR3 consists of 18 residues. DNA for the CDR3: TGTGCCAGTAGCGTCGACAGAAAAAAAGGCAACCTCAATCAGCCCCAGCATTTT. Translating it yields CASSVDRKKGNLNQPQHF.

Here the CDR3 reads CASSVVFGTEAFF. The CDR3 region has the DNA TGTGCCAGTAGTGTCGTTTTCGGGACTGAAGCTTTCTTT. The chain has TRBV19 and TRBJ1-1; D gene unclear. The CDR3 has 13 residues. CDR1 LNHDA and CDR2 SQIVND come from the germline V gene (reference sequence). V lost 5 bases and J 5 bases, leaving 12 bases between the germline ends.

This sequence joins TRBV5-5 and TRBJ1-1; D not resolved. Germline CDR1 is SGHKS and CDR2 is YYEKEE (reference sequence). Trimming removed 5 bases at V and 5 bases at J, with 10 bases between. The CDR3 runs to 12 residues. DNA of the CDR3: TGTGCCAGCAGGGCCTGGGGAACTGAAGCTTTCTTT. Amino acid sequence: CASRAWGTEAFF. The full variable domain, in which reference TRBV5-5 and TRBJ1-1 provide the parts outside the CDR3, is DAGVTQSPTHLIKTRGQQVTLRCSPISGHKSVSWYQQVLGQGPQFIFQYYEKEERGRGNFPDRFSARQFPNYSSELNVNALLLGDSALYLCASRAWGTEAFFGQGTRLTVV.